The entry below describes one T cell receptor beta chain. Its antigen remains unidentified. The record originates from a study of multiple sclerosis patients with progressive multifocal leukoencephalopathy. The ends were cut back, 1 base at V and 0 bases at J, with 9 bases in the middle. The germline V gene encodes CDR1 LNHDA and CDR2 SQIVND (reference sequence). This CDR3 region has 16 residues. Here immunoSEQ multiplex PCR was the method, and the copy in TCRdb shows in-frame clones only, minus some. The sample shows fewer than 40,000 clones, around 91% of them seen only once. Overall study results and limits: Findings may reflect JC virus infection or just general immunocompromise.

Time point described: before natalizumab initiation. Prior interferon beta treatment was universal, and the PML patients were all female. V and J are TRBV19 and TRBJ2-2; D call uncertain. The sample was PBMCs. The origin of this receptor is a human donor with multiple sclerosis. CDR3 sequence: CASSIVARPNTGELFF. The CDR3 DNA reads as TGTGCCAGTAGTATAGTCGCCAGACCGAACACCGGGGAGCTGTTTTTT.